The entry that follows covers one T cell receptor beta chain sequence. This sample stems from a study of control samples from healthy donors and cancer patients. The CDR3 is 15 amino acids. CDR1 is LGHDT and CDR2 is YNNKEL in the germline V gene (reference sequence). Trimming took 2 bases from V and 4 from J, leaving 14 bases between them. Sequenced by immunoSEQ multiplex PCR; TCRdb stores in-frame clones only, minus some. The sample holds about 220,000 clones, 90% to 95% seen once. The rearrangement links TRBV3-1 (or the pseudogene TRBV3-2) to TRBJ1-1; no reliable D call. The clonotype originates from a man in his fifties in good health. Sample: blood. The CDR3 loop reads CASSQLSDSSTEAFF. Here the CDR3 DNA reads TGTGCCAGCAGCCAATTATCGGACTCCTCCACTGAAGCTTTCTTT.